This T cell receptor (beta chain) originates from a study of T cells expressing NK-cell markers. Study in general: Of eight sequenced donors, seven were HCMV-seropositive and one HCMV-seronegative.

On this clonotype itself: Its antigen remains unknown.

Scientists made TCR beta cDNA using 5'RACE template switching with UMIs. TCRdb reprocessed the 5' RACE reads; each CDR3 protein has one entry and no DNA is given. Found here are 300,000 to 450,000 distinct CDR3 sequences; the top ten clones hold roughly 5.5%. Notes on the study in general: A handful of donors had dominant NKG2C+ clonotypes that comprised about 1.0-8% of their CD8+ T cells.

This TCR was sampled from a man between 18 and 69 years old in good health. Sequencing was carried out using blood T cells: a sorted CD56 or NKG2C T cell subset, CD4+ or CD8+ T cells, or bulk PBMC T cells (not recorded which).

CDR3 residues: CASSARDGGNSPLHF. V gene TRBV12-3 or TRBV12-4 combines with J gene TRBJ1-6; TCRdb names TRBD1, which stays unverified in the absence of DNA. The CDR3 extends over 15 amino acids.